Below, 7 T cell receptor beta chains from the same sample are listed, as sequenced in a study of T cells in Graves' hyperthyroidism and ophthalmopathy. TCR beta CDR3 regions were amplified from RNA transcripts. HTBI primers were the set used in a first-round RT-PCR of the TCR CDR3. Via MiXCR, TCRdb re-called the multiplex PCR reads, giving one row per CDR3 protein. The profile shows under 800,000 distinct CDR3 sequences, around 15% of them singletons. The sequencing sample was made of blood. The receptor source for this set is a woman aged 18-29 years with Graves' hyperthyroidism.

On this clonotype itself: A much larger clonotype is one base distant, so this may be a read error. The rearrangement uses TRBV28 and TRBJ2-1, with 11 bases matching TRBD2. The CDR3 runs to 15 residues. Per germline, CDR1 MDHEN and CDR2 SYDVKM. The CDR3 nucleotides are TGTGCCAGCATTTTAGCGGGAGGGATAAACAATGAGCAGTCCTTC. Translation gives CASILAGGINNEQSF.

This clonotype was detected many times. This CDR3 reads CASSPGTGGRGYTF. CDR3 nucleotide sequence: TGTGCCAGCTCACCTGGGACAGGGGGCCGTGGCTACACCTTC. The V call is TRBV18, the J call TRBJ1-2; TRBD1 agrees at 12 bases. The CDR3 runs to 14 residues. With V trimmed by 3 bases and J by 7 bases, 3 bases remained unmatched. The germline V gene encodes CDR1 KGHSH and CDR2 LQKENI.

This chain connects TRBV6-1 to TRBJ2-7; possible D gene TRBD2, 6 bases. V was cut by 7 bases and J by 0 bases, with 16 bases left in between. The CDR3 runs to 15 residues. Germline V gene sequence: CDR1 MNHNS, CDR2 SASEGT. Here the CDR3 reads CASTPGLTGSYEQYF. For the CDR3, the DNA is TGTGCCAGCACCCCGGGACTCACGGGCTCCTACGAGCAGTACTTC.

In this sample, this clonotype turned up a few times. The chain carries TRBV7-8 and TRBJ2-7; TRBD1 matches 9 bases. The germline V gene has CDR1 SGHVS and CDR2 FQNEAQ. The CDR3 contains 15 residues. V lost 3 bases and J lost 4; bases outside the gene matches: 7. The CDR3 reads CASSFAGTGWYEQYF. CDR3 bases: TGTGCCAGCAGCTTCGCCGGGACAGGGTGGTACGAGCAGTACTTC. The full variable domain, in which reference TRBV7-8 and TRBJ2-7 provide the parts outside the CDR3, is GAGVSQSPRYKVAKRGQDVALRCDPISGHVSLFWYQQALGQGPEFLTYFQNEAQLDKSGLPSDRFFAERPEGSVSTLKIQRTQQEDSAVYLCASSFAGTGWYEQYFGPGTRLTVT.

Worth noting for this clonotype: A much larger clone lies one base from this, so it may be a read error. The CDR3: CSARRGSYNEQYF. DNA for the CDR3: TGCAGTGCTAGGAGAGGGTCCTACAATGAGCAGTACTTC. The J gene is TRBJ2-1, the V gene TRBV20-1; TRBD2 might be the D (5 bases). The last part of the DNA fits TRBJ2-7 better; the J call may be wrong. The CDR3 contains 13 residues. Germline values: CDR1 DFQATT, CDR2 SNEGSKA (reference sequence).

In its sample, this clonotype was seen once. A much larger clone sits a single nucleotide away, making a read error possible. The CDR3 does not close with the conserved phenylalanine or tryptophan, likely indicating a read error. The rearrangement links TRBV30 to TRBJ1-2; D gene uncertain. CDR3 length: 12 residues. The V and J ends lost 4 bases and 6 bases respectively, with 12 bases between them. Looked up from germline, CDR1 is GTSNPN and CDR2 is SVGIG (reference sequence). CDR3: CAWMDFFNGYTL. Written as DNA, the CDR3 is TGTGCCTGGATGGACTTTTTTAATGGCTACACCTTA.

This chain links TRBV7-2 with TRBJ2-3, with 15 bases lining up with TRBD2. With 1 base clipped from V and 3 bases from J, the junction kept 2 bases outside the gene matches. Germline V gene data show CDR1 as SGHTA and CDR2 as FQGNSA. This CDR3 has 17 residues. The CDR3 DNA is TGTGCCAGCAGCTTAGGGACTAGCGGGAGGGGAACAGATACGCAGTATTTT. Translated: CASSLGTSGRGTDTQYF.